Reported below is one T cell receptor (beta chain). Its specificity is not known. The data derive from a study of cytomegalovirus exposure and HLA in healthy donors. General study points: In a later analysis, donors in an Asian-associated ancestry cluster reportedly had fewer N-insertions in productive TCRs than the cohort mean. Earlier analysis looked at TCR beta V segments, and most were productive about 87% or about 30% of the time.

Germline lookup yields CDR1 MNHEY and CDR2 SMNVEV (reference sequence). This CDR3 comprises 13 residues. Trimming removed 5 bases from V and 8 bases from J; junction bases left unmatched: 6. The primer mix had 60 Vbeta and 13 Jbeta primers. Some clones are missing from TCRdb's copy, which holds only in-frame ones; the method was immunoSEQ multiplex PCR. Of around 120,000 clones listed, roughly 80% are singletons. Sequenced input: PBMCs. V usage is TRBV27 and J usage is TRBJ1-1; 9 nucleotides agree with TRBD1. The TCR originated in a female donor in good health and CMV-seropositive. Here the CDR3 reads CASSQDRGPEAFF. CDR3 DNA sequence: TGTGCCAGCAGTCAGGACAGGGGCCCCGAAGCTTTCTTT.